This T cell receptor beta chain appears in the sequencing data of a study of cytotoxic CD8 clonotypes in ibrutinib-treated CLL. Trimming removed 0 bases from V and 5 bases from J; junction bases left unmatched: 3. The germline CDR1 and CDR2 sequences are SGDLS and YYNGEE. This CDR3 contains 15 residues. This clone was detected a few times. TCRdb's copy holds only in-frame clones and misses some; the assay was immunoSEQ multiplex PCR. The table has approximately 280,000 clones, approximately 76% seen once. This clonotype originated in a human donor with chronic lymphocytic leukemia. The input for sequencing was PBMCs, taken at disease progression, from a patient treated with ibrutinib. The rearrangement uses TRBV9 and TRBJ2-2; 8 bases map to TRBD2. The CDR3 DNA sequence: TGTGCCAGCAGCGTAGTAGCGGGAAATACCGGGGAGCTGTTTTTT. It translates to CASSVVAGNTGELFF.